This T cell receptor beta chain was sequenced in a study of control samples from healthy donors and cancer patients. Trimming took off 4 bases at V and 1 base at J, with 8 bases between the two ends. Germline loops: CDR1 MNHNY, CDR2 SVGAGI (reference sequence). The CDR3 runs 13 residues. The data were produced by immunoSEQ multiplex PCR, yet TCRdb's version contains in-frame clones alone and is incomplete. Here the sample spans 350,000 to 450,000 clones, 80% to 95% being singletons. Source material: PBMCs. The sequence came from a middle-aged man with head and neck cancer. The genes are TRBV6-6 and TRBJ2-7; D not certain. The CDR3 region is CASSSTVSYEQYF. The CDR3, as DNA: TGTGCCAGCAGTTCGACGGTTTCCTACGAGCAGTACTTC.